This T cell receptor beta chain was retrieved from a study of cytomegalovirus exposure and HLA in healthy donors. Study-level information: Of around 400 genotyped donors, roughly 81% grouped in the Caucasian-associated ancestry cluster.

Germline values: CDR1 SNHLY, CDR2 FYNNEI. This CDR3 region has 16 residues. V lost 6 bases to trimming and J lost 1 base, with 18 bases between them. PCR used 60 Vbeta primers and 13 Jbeta primers. Some clones are missing from TCRdb's copy, which holds only in-frame ones; the method was immunoSEQ multiplex PCR. The sample includes 55,000 to 70,000 clones, under 85% seen only once; the top ten take more than 9.5%. The chain couples TRBV2 to TRBJ1-1; TRBD1 is a possible D gene (6 bases). Sequenced input: PBMCs. This TCR was sampled from a woman aged 60 to 75 in good health and CMV-seropositive. The CDR3 DNA sequence: TGTGCCAGCAGGCCGGGACACACAATACCGAACACTGAAGCTTTCTTT. This encodes CASRPGHTIPNTEAFF.